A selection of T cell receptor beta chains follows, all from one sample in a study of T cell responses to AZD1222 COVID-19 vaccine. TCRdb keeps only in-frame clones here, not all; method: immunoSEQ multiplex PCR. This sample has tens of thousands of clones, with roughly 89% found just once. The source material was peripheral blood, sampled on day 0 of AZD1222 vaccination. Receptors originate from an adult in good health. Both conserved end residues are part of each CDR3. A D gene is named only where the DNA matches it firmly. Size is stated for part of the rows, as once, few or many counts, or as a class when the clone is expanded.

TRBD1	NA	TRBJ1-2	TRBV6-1	CASSAQNRGRIYGYTF	TGTGCCAGCAGTGCGCAGAACAGGGGCCGAATCTATGGCTACACCTTC
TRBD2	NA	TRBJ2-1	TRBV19	CASIKLAGGPHEQFF	TGTGCCAGTATCAAACTAGCGGGGGGGCCGCATGAGCAGTTCTTC
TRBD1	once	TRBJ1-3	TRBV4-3	CASSQFRGSGNTIYF	TGCGCCAGCAGCCAGTTCAGGGGGTCTGGAAACACCATATATTTT
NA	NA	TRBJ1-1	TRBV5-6	CASSFRQSTEAFF	TGTGCCAGCAGCTTTAGACAATCCACTGAAGCTTTCTTT
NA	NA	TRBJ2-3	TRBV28	CASSLRGGSTDTQYF	TGTGCCAGCAGTTTAAGGGGGGGGAGCACAGATACGCAGTATTTT
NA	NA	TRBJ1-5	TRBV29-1	CSVEDSGSVDQHF	TGCAGCGTTGAGGACAGCGGCAGTGTGGACCAGCATTTT
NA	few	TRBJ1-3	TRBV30	CAWSKAGGNTIYF	TGTGCCTGGAGTAAAGCCGGCGGAAACACCATATATTTT
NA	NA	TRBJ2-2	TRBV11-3	CASSSRQDSNTGELFF	TGTGCCAGCAGCTCCCGACAGGACTCTAACACCGGGGAGCTGTTTTTT
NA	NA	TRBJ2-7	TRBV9	CASSAWDTSSYEQYF	TGTGCCAGCAGCGCATGGGACACTAGCTCCTACGAGCAGTACTTC
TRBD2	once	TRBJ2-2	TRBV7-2	CASSPLAGVIGELFF	TGTGCCAGCAGCCCCTTGGCGGGAGTAATCGGGGAGCTGTTTTTT
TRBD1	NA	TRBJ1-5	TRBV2	CASSPSWGTGPSVDQPQHF	TGTGCCAGCAGTCCCTCGTGGGGGACAGGGCCTTCGGTCGATCAGCCCCAGCATTTT
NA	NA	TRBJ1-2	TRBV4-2	CASSPAGGDITGGYTF	TGTGCCAGCAGCCCAGCCGGCGGAGACATTACAGGTGGCTACACCTTC
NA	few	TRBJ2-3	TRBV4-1	CASSQDSGGLGDTQYF	TGCGCCAGCAGCCAAGATAGTGGGGGGTTGGGAGATACGCAGTATTTT
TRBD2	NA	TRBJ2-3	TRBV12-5	CASGLGLAEPPTDTQYF	TGTGCTAGTGGCCTTGGGCTAGCGGAACCCCCCACAGATACGCAGTATTTT
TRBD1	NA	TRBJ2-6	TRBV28	CASSLGTGYSGANVLTF	TGTGCCAGCAGTTTAGGGACAGGCTACTCTGGGGCCAACGTCCTGACTTTC
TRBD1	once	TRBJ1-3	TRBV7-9	CASSSGAGQTANTIYF	TGTGCCAGCAGCAGTGGGGCGGGACAGACGGCAAACACCATATATTTT